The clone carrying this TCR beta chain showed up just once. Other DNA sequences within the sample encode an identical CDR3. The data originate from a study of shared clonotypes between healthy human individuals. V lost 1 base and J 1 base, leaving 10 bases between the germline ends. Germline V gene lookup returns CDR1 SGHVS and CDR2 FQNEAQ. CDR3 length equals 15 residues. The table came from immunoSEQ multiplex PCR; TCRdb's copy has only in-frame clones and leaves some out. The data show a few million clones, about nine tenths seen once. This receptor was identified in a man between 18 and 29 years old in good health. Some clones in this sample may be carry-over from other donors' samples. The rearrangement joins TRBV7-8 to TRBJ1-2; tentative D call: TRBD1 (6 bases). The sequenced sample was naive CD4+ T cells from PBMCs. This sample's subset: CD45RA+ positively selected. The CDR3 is CASSLGRGVNYGYTF. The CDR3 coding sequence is TGTGCCAGCAGCTTAGGGAGGGGGGTTAACTATGGCTACACCTTC. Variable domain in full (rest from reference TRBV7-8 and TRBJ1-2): GAGVSQSPRYKVAKRGQDVALRCDPISGHVSLFWYQQALGQGPEFLTYFQNEAQLDKSGLPSDRFFAERPEGSVSTLKIQRTQQEDSAVYLCASSLGRGVNYGYTFGSGTRLTVV.